The 19 T cell receptor beta chains listed next were all sequenced from one sample in a study of CD8 T cells in Susac syndrome. When the RNA was reverse transcribed, random hexamers were used with an input of about 0.45 to 1 ug. TCRdb used MiXCR to reprocess the immunoSEQ multiplex PCR reads, holding one entry per CDR3 protein. The profile shows 140,000 or so distinct CDR3 sequences, approximately 96% of them singletons. Sequencing was performed on CD4+ T cells from PBMCs. The receptors were sampled from a human donor with multiple sclerosis.

The rearrangement links TRBV20-1 to TRBJ1-1; the D is unclear. The CDR3 loop spans 14 amino acids. Germline V gives CDR1 DFQATT, CDR2 SNEGSKA (reference sequence). Deletions cut 0 bases from V and 1 base from J, with 9 bases between. For the CDR3, the DNA is TGCAGTGCTAGAGAAAGACAAGCGAACACTGAAGCTTTCTTT. This gives the protein CSARERQANTEAFF.

The rearrangement links TRBV29-1 to TRBJ2-3; D is unresolved. Germline V gives CDR1 SQVTM, CDR2 ANQGSEA. The CDR3 runs 14 residues. V lost 3 bases, J lost 2 bases, and 12 bases lay in between. The CDR3 nucleotides are TGCAGCGTTGACCGTTCCGGATTCACAGATACGCAGTATTTT. Its translation: CSVDRSGFTDTQYF.

The chain combines TRBV2 with TRBJ1-2; D unclear. The CDR3 has 12 residues. Germline values: CDR1 SNHLY, CDR2 FYNNEI. With 6 bases removed from V and 4 bases from J, the gap between germline ends came to 9 bases. In DNA form, the CDR3 reads TGTGCCAGCAGATCTGACCTCTATGGCTACACCTTC. It encodes CASRSDLYGYTF.

The chain carries TRBV29-1 and TRBJ2-7, with TRBD1 matching over 9 bases. Looked up from germline, CDR1 is SQVTM and CDR2 is ANQGSEA. The CDR3 extends over 15 amino acids. The trim removed 5 bases at V and 4 bases at J, leaving 12 bases unmatched. In nucleotides, the CDR3 is TGCAGCGTTTTAAGGCCGGGACAGGGTTCTTACGAGCAGTACTTC. It specifies CSVLRPGQGSYEQYF.

The V and J genes are TRBV29-1 and TRBJ1-2; possible D gene TRBD1, 6 bases. The CDR3 runs to 16 residues. Per germline, CDR1 SQVTM and CDR2 ANQGSEA. V was trimmed by 7 bases and J by 0 bases, leaving 21 bases between them. In DNA form, the CDR3 reads TGCAGCGCCGAAACAGGGAAAGGGACCCCTAACTATGGCTACACCTTC. Protein: CSAETGKGTPNYGYTF.

The gene calls are TRBV25-1 and TRBJ1-2, with no clear D. This CDR3 has 13 amino acids. The V gene's germline CDR1 is MGHDK and CDR2 SYGVNS. The V gene lost 6 bases and the J gene lost 2 bases, with 10 bases spanning the gap. CDR3 coding DNA: TGTGCCAGCAGCGGCGGATGGAACTATGGCTACACCTTC. This codes for CASSGGWNYGYTF.

This chain joins TRBV28 and TRBJ2-3; TRBD2 is a possible D gene (5 bases). V lost 1 base and J 7 bases, leaving 12 bases between the germline ends. The CDR3 has 14 residues. Germline CDR1 and CDR2: MDHEN and SYDVKM. The CDR3 spells CASSLYRDVNTQYF. The DNA of the CDR3 is TGTGCCAGCAGTTTATACCGGGATGTAAATACGCAGTATTTT.

The gene calls are TRBV12-3 or TRBV12-4 and TRBJ1-2; D remains unclear. This CDR3 region has 14 residues. V was shortened by 10 bases and J by 0 bases, with 15 bases between the two germline ends. In DNA form, the CDR3 reads TGTGCCACCAAGGCAGAGTTAGCTAACTATGGCTACACCTTC. Translation: CATKAELANYGYTF.

The V call is TRBV3-1, the J call TRBJ2-3; weak D call: TRBD1 (5 bases). The length of the CDR3 is 16 residues. In germline, CDR1 is LGHDT, CDR2 YNNKEL (reference sequence). V lost 3 bases and J lost 0, with 13 bases in between. The DNA of the CDR3 is TGTGCCAGCAGCCATTACAGGAATCCTAGCACAGATACGCAGTATTTT. Amino acids: CASSHYRNPSTDTQYF.

The gene calls are TRBV7-6 and TRBJ2-2; D is perhaps TRBD1 (5 bases). The germline CDR1 and CDR2 sequences are SGHVS and FNYEAQ. CDR3 size: 15 residues. V was cut by 7 bases and J by 7 bases, with 19 bases left in between. The DNA of the CDR3 is TGTGCCAGCACCTCCGGCAGGGCCCTTAACGGGGAGCTGTTTTTT. Translated, it gives CASTSGRALNGELFF.

This chain joins TRBV3-1 and TRBJ1-2; possible D gene TRBD1, 5 bases. The ends were cut back, 0 bases at V and 7 bases at J, with 12 bases in the middle. This CDR3 region has 14 residues. CDR1 and CDR2 from the germline V gene are LGHDT and YNNKEL (reference sequence). The CDR3 sequence is CASSQDGGAGGYTF. CDR3 coding DNA: TGTGCCAGCAGCCAAGATGGCGGGGCTGGTGGCTACACCTTC. The full variable domain, completed using reference TRBV3-1 and TRBJ1-2, is DTAVSQTPKYLVTQMGNDKSIKCEQNLGHDTMYWYKQDSKKFLKIMFSYNNKELIINETVPNRFSPKSPDKAHLNLHINSLELGDSAVYFCASSQDGGAGGYTFGSGTRLTVV.

V and J are TRBV9 and TRBJ2-3, with D tentatively TRBD2 (5 bases). The CDR3 consists of 15 residues. From germline, CDR1 is SGDLS and CDR2 YYNGEE. V was shortened by 4 bases and J by 1 base, with 13 bases between the two germline ends. In nucleotides, the CDR3 is TGTGCCAGCAGCTCCGGGGATATCGGCACAGATACGCAGTATTTT. As protein: CASSSGDIGTDTQYF.

The V call is TRBV12-3 or TRBV12-4, the J call TRBJ1-2, with a weak D call TRBD1 (5 bases). This CDR3 region has 15 residues. V was clipped by 8 bases and J by 2 bases, with 18 bases between them. Here the CDR3 DNA reads TGTGCCAGCTCCCCCGGTGCAGGGCTAAACTATGGCTACACCTTC. The encoded protein is CASSPGAGLNYGYTF.

The chain links TRBV30 to TRBJ1-2, with D unresolved. Per the germline V gene, CDR1 is GTSNPN and CDR2 is SVGIG (reference sequence). V lost 4 bases to trimming and J lost 5 bases, with 14 bases between them. The CDR3 runs to 13 residues. CDR3 bases: TGTGCCTGGACTTGGGGAGGAGGGTATGGCTACACCTTC. Translated: CAWTWGGGYGYTF.

The rearrangement links TRBV7-6 to TRBJ2-1; D is possibly TRBD1 or TRBD2 (5 bases each). Trimming took off 4 bases at V and 0 bases at J, with 10 bases between the two ends. The germline V gene has CDR1 SGHVS and CDR2 FNYEAQ. The CDR3 covers 15 residues. The CDR3 spells CASSSEGSSYNEQFF. CDR3 coding DNA: TGTGCCAGCAGCTCTGAGGGGAGCTCCTACAATGAGCAGTTCTTC. The full variable domain, with the rest looked up from reference TRBV7-6 and TRBJ2-1, is GAGVSQSPRYKVTKRGQDVALRCDPISGHVSLYWYRQALGQGPEFLTYFNYEAQQDKSGLPNDRFSAERPEGSISTLTIQRTEQRDSAMYRCASSSEGSSYNEQFFGPGTRLTVL.

V usage is TRBV7-2 and J usage is TRBJ2-7; no reliable D call. The germline V and J ends were trimmed by 1 base and 1 base, with 14 bases remaining between them. The length of the CDR3 is 16 residues. Germline V CDR1 and CDR2: SGHTA, FQGNSA. DNA for the CDR3: TGTGCCAGCAGCTTAGGCTCGGACCCCGGGTCCTACGAGCAGTACTTC. Translating it yields CASSLGSDPGSYEQYF.

This chain joins TRBV23-1 and TRBJ2-5, with D possibly being TRBD2 (6 bases). TRBV23-1 is annotated as an ORF whose role is uncertain. The V gene lost 3 bases and the J gene lost 5 bases, with 13 bases spanning the gap. The CDR3 contains 14 residues. The CDR3 DNA sequence: TGCGCCAGCAGTCAGTGGGGGGTAGGCGAGACCCAGTACTTC. Its protein is CASSQWGVGETQYF.

The V call is TRBV2, the J call TRBJ1-1; D is ambiguous. The V gene's germline CDR1 is SNHLY and CDR2 FYNNEI. Deletions cut 2 bases from V and 1 base from J, with 2 bases between. The CDR3 contains 12 residues. CDR3 in DNA: TGTGCCAGCAGTGAACAGAACACTGAAGCTTTCTTT. Encoded protein: CASSEQNTEAFF. Together with reference TRBV2 and TRBJ1-1, the CDR3 gives the full variable domain: EPEVTQTPSHQVTQMGQEVILRCVPISNHLYFYWYRQILGQKVEFLVSFYNNEISEKSEIFDDQFSVERPDGSNFTLKIRSTKLEDSAMYFCASSEQNTEAFFGQGTRLTVV.

The chain is built from TRBV29-1 and TRBJ1-1; a possible D gene is TRBD1 (5 bases). Germline V gene lookup returns CDR1 SQVTM and CDR2 ANQGSEA. The CDR3 runs to 12 residues. The V gene lost 7 bases and the J gene lost 2 bases, with 11 bases spanning the gap. CDR3 bases: TGCAGCGCACAGGTTTTAAACACTGAAGCTTTCTTT. This translates into CSAQVLNTEAFF.